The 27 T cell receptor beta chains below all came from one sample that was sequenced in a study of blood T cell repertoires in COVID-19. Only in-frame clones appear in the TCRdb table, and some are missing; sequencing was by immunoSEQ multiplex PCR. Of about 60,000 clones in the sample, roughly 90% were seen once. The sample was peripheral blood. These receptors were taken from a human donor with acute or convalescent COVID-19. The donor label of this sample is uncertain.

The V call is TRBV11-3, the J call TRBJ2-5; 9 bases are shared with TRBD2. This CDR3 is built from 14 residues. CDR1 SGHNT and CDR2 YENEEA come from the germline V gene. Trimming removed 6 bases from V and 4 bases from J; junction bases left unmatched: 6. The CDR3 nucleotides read TGTGCCAGCAGTTCGGCGGGAGGGCCAGAGACCCAGTACTTC. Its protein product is CASSSAGGPETQYF.

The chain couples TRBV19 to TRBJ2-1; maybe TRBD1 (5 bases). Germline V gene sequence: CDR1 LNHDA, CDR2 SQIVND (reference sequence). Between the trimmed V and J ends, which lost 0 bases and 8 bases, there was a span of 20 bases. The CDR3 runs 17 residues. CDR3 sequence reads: CASSIDLRAGQRDEQFF. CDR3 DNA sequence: TGTGCCAGTAGTATAGATTTACGGGCAGGGCAACGCGATGAGCAGTTCTTC.

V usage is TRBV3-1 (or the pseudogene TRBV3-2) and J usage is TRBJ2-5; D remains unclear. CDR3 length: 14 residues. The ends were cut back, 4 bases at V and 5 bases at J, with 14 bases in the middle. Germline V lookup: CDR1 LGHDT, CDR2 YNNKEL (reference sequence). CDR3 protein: CASSPPYPIETQYF. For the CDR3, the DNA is TGTGCCAGCAGCCCCCCCTATCCCATTGAGACCCAGTACTTC.

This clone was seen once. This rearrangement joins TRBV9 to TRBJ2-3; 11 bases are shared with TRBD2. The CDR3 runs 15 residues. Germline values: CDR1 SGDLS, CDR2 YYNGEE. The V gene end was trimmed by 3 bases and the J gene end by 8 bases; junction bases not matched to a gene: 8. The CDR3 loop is CASSDLTSGMGTQYF. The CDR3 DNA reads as TGTGCCAGCAGCGACCTGACTAGCGGGATGGGTACGCAGTATTTT.

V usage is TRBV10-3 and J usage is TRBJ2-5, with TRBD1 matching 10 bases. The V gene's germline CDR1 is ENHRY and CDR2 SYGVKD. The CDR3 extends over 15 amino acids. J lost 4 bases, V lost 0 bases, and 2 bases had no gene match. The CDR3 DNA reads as TGTGCCATCAGTGAGTCGTGGGACAGGGGAGAGACCCAGTACTTC. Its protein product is CAISESWDRGETQYF.

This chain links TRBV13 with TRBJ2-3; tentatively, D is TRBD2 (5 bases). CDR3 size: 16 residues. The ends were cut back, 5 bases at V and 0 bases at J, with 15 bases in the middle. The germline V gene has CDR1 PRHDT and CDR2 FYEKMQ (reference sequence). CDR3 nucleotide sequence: TGTGCCAGCAGCCTTGGACTTTCGGCTAGCACAGATACGCAGTATTTT. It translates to CASSLGLSASTDTQYF.

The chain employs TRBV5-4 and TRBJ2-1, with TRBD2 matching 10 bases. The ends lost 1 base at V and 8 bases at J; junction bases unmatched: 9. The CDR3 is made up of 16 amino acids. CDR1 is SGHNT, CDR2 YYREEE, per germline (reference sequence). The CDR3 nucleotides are TGTGCCAGCAGCTTGCCAGGGGCTAGCGGGAGCCATGAGCAGTTCTTC. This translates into CASSLPGASGSHEQFF.

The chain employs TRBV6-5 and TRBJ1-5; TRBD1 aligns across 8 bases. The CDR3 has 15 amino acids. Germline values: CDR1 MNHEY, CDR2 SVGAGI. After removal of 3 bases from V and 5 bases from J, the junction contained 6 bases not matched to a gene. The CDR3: CASSYQGAGYQPQHF. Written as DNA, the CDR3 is TGTGCCAGCAGTTATCAGGGGGCCGGCTATCAGCCCCAGCATTTT.

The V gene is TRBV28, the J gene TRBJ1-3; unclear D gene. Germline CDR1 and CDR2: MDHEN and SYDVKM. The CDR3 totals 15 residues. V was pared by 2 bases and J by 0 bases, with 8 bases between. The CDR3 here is CASSLGTVSGNTIYF. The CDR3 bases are TGTGCCAGCAGTTTAGGCACCGTCTCTGGAAACACCATATATTTT.

The CDR3 coding sequence is TGTGCCAGCAGCTCGAGGGACAGATTCACCGGGGAGCTGTTTTTT. It is translated as CASSSRDRFTGELFF. The chain joins TRBV7-6 to TRBJ2-2; TRBD1 matches at 7 bases. V was clipped by 4 bases and J by 4 bases; unmatched bases: 6. The length of the CDR3 is 15 residues. Germline CDR1 is SGHVS and CDR2 is FNYEAQ.

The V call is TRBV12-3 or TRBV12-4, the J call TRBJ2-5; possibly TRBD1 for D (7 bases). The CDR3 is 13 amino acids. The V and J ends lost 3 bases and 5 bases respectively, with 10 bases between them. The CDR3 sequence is CASSFAGGETQYF. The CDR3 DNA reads TGTGCCAGCAGTTTCGCAGGGGGGGAGACCCAGTACTTC.

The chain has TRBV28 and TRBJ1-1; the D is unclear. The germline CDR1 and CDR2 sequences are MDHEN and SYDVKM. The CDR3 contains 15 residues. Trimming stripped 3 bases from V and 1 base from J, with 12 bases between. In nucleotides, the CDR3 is TGTGCCAGCAGTTTGGTTAGCGCTGGGAACACTGAAGCTTTCTTT. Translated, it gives CASSLVSAGNTEAFF.

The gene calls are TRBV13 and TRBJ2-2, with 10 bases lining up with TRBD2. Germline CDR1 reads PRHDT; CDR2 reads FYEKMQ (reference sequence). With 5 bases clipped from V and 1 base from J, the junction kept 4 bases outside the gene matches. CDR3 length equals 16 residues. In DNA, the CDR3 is TGTGCCAGCAGCCCCAGGACTAGCGGGAACACCGGGGAGCTGTTTTTT. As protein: CASSPRTSGNTGELFF.

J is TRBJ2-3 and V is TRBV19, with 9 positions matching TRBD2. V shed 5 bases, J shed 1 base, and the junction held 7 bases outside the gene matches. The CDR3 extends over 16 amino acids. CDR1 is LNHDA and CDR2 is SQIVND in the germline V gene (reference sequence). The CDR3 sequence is CASSSSWTSGTDTQYF. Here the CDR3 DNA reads TGTGCCAGTAGTTCCAGCTGGACTAGCGGCACAGATACGCAGTATTTT.

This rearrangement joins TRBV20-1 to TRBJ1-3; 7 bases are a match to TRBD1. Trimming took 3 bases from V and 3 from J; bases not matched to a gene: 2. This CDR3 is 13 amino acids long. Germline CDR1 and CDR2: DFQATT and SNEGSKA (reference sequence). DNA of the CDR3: TGCAGTGCTAGTCCAGGGGGTGGAAACACCATATATTTT. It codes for CSASPGGGNTIYF.

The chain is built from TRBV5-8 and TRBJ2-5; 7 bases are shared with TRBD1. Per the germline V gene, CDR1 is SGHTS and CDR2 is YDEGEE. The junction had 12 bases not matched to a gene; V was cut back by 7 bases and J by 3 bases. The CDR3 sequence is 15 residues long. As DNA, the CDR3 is TGTGCCAGCTGGCTTCCGGGACAGTTAGAAGAGACCCAGTACTTC. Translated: CASWLPGQLEETQYF.

The chain's CDR3 is CASSLGAGGDTEAFF. CDR3 DNA sequence: TGTGCCAGCAGCTTAGGGGCAGGGGGCGATACTGAAGCTTTCTTT. This chain connects TRBV11-2 to TRBJ1-1, with 8 positions matching TRBD1. Germline V lookup: CDR1 SGHAT, CDR2 FQNNGV. J gave up 5 bases and V 1 base, and 6 bases lay outside the gene matches. This CDR3 is built from 15 residues.

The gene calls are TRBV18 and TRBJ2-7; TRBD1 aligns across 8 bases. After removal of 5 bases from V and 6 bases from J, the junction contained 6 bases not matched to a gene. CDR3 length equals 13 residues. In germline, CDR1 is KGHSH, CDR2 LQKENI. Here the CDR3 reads CASSTGTGFEQYV. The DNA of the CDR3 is TGTGCCAGCTCAACGGGGACAGGATTCGAGCAGTACGTC.

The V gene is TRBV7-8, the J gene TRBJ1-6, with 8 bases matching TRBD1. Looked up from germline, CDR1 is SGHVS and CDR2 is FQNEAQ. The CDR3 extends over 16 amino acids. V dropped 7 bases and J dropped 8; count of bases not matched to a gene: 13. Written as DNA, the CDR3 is TGTGCCAGCAAACGCGCCAGGGGGCTATGGGATTCACCCCTCCACTTT. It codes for CASKRARGLWDSPLHF.

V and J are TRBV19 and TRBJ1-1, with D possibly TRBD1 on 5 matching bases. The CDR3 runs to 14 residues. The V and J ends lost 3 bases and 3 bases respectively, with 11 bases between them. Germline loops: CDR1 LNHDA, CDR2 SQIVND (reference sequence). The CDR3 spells CASSIWQGHTEAFF. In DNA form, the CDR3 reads TGTGCCAGTAGTATCTGGCAGGGTCACACTGAAGCTTTCTTT. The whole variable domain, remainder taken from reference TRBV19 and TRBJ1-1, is DGGITQSPKYLFRKEGQNVTLSCEQNLNHDAMYWYRQDPGQGLRLIYYSQIVNDFQKGDIAEGYSVSREKKESFPLTVTSAQKNPTAFYLCASSIWQGHTEAFFGQGTRLTVV.

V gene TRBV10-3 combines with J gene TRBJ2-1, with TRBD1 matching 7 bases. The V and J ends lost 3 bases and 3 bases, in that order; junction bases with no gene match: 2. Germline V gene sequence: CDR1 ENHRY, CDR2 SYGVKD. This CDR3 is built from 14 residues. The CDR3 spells CAISERGLYNEQFF. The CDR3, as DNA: TGTGCCATCAGTGAAAGGGGGCTCTACAATGAGCAGTTCTTC.

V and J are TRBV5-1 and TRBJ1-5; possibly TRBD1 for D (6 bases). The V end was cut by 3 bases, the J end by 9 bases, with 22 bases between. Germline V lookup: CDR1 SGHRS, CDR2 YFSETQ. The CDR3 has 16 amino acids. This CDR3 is CASSSIRDTRIRPQHF. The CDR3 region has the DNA TGCGCCAGCAGCTCCATAAGGGACACTCGTATAAGGCCCCAGCATTTT.

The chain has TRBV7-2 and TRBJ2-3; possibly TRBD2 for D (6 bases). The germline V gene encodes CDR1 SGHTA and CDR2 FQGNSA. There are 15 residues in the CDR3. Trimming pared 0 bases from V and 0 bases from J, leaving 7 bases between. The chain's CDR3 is CASSLAEGSTDTQYF. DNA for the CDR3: TGTGCCAGCAGCTTAGCGGAGGGGAGCACAGATACGCAGTATTTT.

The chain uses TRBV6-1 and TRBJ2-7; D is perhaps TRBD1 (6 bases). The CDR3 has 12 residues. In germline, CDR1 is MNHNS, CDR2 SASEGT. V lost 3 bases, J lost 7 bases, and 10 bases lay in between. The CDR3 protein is CASSDRQEEQYF. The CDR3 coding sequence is TGTGCCAGCAGTGACCGACAGGAGGAGCAGTACTTC.

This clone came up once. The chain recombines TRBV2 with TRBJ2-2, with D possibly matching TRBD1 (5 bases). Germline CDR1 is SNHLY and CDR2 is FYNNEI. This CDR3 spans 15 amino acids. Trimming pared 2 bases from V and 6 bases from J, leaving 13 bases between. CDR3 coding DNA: TGTGCCAGCAGTGAAAGTCAGGGTCTATCCGGGGAGCTGTTTTTT. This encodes CASSESQGLSGELFF.

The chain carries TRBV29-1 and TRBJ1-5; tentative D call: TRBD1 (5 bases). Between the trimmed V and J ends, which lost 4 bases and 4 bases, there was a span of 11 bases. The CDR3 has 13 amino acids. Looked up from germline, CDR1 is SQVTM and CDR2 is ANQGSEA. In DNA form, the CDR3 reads TGCAGCGTTGGGGGGGTCAGAAATCAGCCCCAGCATTTT. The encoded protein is CSVGGVRNQPQHF.

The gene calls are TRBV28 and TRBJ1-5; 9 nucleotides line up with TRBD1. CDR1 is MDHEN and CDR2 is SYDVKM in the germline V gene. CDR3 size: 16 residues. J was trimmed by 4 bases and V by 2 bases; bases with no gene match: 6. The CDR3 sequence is CASSLSSGTGNQPQHF. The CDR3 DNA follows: TGTGCCAGCAGTTTAAGTTCCGGGACAGGGAATCAGCCCCAGCATTTT.